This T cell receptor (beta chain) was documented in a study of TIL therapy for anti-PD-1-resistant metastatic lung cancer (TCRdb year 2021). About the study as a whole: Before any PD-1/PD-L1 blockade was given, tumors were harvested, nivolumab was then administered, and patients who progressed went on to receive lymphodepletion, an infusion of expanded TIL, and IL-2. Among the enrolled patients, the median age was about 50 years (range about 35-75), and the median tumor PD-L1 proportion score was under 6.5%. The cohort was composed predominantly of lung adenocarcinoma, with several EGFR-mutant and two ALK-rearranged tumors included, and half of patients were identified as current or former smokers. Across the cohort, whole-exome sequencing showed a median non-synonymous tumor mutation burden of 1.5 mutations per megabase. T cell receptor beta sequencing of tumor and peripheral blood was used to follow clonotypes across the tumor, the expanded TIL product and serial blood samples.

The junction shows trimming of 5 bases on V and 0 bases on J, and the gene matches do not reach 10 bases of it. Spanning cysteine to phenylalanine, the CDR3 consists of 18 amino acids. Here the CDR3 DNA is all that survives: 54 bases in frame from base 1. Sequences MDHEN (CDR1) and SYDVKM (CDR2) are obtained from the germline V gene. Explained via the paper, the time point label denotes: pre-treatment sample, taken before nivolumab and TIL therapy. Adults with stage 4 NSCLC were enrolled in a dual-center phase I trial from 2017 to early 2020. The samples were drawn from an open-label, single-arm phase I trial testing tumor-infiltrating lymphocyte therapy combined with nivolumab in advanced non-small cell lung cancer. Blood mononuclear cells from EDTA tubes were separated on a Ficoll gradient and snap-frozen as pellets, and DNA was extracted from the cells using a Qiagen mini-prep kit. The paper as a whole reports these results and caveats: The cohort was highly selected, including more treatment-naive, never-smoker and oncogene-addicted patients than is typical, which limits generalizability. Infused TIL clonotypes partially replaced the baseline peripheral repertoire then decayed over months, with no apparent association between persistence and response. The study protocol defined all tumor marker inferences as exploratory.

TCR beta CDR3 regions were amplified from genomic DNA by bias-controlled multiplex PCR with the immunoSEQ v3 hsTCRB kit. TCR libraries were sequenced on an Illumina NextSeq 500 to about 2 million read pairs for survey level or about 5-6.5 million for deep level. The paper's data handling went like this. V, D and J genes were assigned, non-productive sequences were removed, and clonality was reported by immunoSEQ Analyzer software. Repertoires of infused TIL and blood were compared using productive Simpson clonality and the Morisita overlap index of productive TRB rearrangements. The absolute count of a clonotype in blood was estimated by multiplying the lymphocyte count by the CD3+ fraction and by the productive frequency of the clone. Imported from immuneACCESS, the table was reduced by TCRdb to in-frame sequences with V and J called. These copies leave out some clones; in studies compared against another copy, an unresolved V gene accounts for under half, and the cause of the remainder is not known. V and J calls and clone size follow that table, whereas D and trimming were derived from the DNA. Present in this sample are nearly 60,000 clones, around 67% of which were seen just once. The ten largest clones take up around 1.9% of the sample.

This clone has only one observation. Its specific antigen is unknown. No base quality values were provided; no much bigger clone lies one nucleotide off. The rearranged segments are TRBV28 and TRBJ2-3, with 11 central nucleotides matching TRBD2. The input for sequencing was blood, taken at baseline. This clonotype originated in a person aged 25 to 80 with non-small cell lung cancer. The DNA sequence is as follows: TGTGCCAGCAGTCCCCCCCTCCCTAGCGGGGGGAGCACAGATACGCAGTATTTT. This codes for CASSPPLPSGGSTDTQYF.